These 8 T cell receptor beta chains originate from one sample sequenced in a study of cytomegalovirus exposure and HLA in healthy donors. The method was immunoSEQ multiplex PCR; TCRdb's version includes in-frame clones alone and lacks a portion of them. The table records more than 130,000 clones, approximately 86% of them present only once. Sequenced input: PBMCs. These TCRs come from a woman between 18 and 29 years old in good health and CMV-seropositive.

This clone was recorded once. The DNA for the CDR3 is TGCGCCAGCAGCCCGGGGGGTAAAGGGATTTATGAGCAGTTCTTC. Its protein product is CASSPGGKGIYEQFF. V and J are TRBV4-1 and TRBJ2-1; 7 positions agree with TRBD2. The germline CDR1 and CDR2 sequences are MGHRA and YSYEKL. V shed 4 bases and J 8 bases; nucleotides not matched to a gene: 11. CDR3 length: 15 amino acids.

V usage is TRBV6-1 and J usage is TRBJ1-2; TRBD1 matches 8 bases. The germline V gene encodes CDR1 MNHNS and CDR2 SASEGT. Germline trimming cut 2 bases from V and 8 bases from J; bases unmatched to any gene: 10. CDR3 length: 15 amino acids. CDR3: CASSELRDRGGGYTF. As DNA, the CDR3 is TGTGCCAGCAGTGAACTCCGAGACAGGGGAGGGGGCTACACCTTC.

The chain joins TRBV4-2 to TRBJ2-7, with TRBD2 identical over 9 bases. The J call could be wrong; TRBJ2-5 is a better fit for the DNA end. The CDR3 length is 13 residues. CDR1 and CDR2 (germline): LGHNA, YNFKEQ. As DNA, the CDR3 is TGTGCCAGCAAGGGACTAGCAGGAGAGACCCAGTACTTC. It yields the protein CASKGLAGETQYF.

The chain has TRBV30 and TRBJ2-7; TRBD2 agrees at 8 bases. The CDR3 covers 14 residues. The trim removed 3 bases at V and 4 bases at J, leaving 8 bases unmatched. The germline gives CDR1 GTSNPN, CDR2 SVGIG (reference sequence). CDR3 bases: TGTGCCTGGAGCGGAACTAGCGGAGCTTACGAGCAGTACTTC. It translates to CAWSGTSGAYEQYF.

This sequence joins TRBV27 and TRBJ2-1, with D perhaps matching TRBD2 (6 bases). The germline V and J ends were trimmed by 5 bases and 2 bases, with 16 bases remaining between them. Germline loops: CDR1 MNHEY, CDR2 SMNVEV (reference sequence). This CDR3 comprises 16 residues. The DNA for the CDR3 is TGTGCCAGCAGTCCCGTTCTAGCGCTGGCCTACAATGAGCAGTTCTTC. Residues: CASSPVLALAYNEQFF.

The chain combines TRBV5-5 with TRBJ2-5; 7 bases are shared with TRBD1. The CDR3 length is 11 residues. Germline V gene sequence: CDR1 SGHKS, CDR2 YYEKEE (reference sequence). The ends lost 7 bases at V and 5 bases at J; junction bases unmatched: 2. The CDR3 nucleotides read TGTGCCAGCCCGACAGGGGAGACCCAGTACTTC. Translating it yields CASPTGETQYF.

The chain uses TRBV19 and TRBJ1-2, with D tentatively TRBD1 (5 bases). This CDR3 spans 14 amino acids. Per germline, CDR1 LNHDA and CDR2 SQIVND (reference sequence). V lost 6 bases to trimming and J lost 4 bases, with 15 bases between them. The CDR3 reads CASSPTGGSYGYTF. The CDR3 region has the DNA TGTGCCAGTAGCCCGACGGGGGGTAGCTATGGCTACACCTTC. Filled out from reference TRBV19 and TRBJ1-2, the complete variable domain reads DGGITQSPKYLFRKEGQNVTLSCEQNLNHDAMYWYRQDPGQGLRLIYYSQIVNDFQKGDIAEGYSVSREKKESFPLTVTSAQKNPTAFYLCASSPTGGSYGYTFGSGTRLTVV.

The chain uses TRBV13 and TRBJ1-2; D is uncertain. Per germline, CDR1 PRHDT and CDR2 FYEKMQ (reference sequence). With 1 base removed from V and 1 base from J, the gap between germline ends came to 10 bases. This CDR3 comprises 15 residues. Here the CDR3 reads CASSLDSGVNYGYTF. DNA of the CDR3: TGTGCCAGCAGCTTAGATTCCGGGGTTAACTATGGCTACACCTTC.